The present entry profiles one T cell receptor beta chain with its context. Its cognate antigen is unknown. Trimming at V came to 3 bases and at J to 4 bases, leaving 11 bases not matched to a gene. Germline loops: CDR1 DFQATT, CDR2 SNEGSKA (reference sequence). The CDR3 contains 16 residues. This sample is part of a study of identical twins. One entry per CDR3 protein results from TCRdb running MiXCR on the 5' RACE reads. The sample shows roughly 720,000 distinct CDR3 sequences, 15% to 20% of them seen only once. Study results and limitations: Carriage of fewer insertions was seen in abundant cord blood beta clonotypes, whereas memory repertoires showed none.

These sequences were also reported in another study, on T cells expressing NK-cell markers. That report adds: There were a few donors in whom these clonotypes also led the CD3+CD56-NKG2C+ fraction.

Source material: PBMCs. This receptor was identified in a woman in her late teens or twenties in good health. The rearrangement joins TRBV20-1 to TRBJ2-1, with 8 bases fitting TRBD2. CDR3 protein: CSASVREGPQYNEQFF. Written as DNA, the CDR3 is TGCAGTGCTAGCGTCCGGGAGGGTCCTCAATACAATGAGCAGTTCTTC.